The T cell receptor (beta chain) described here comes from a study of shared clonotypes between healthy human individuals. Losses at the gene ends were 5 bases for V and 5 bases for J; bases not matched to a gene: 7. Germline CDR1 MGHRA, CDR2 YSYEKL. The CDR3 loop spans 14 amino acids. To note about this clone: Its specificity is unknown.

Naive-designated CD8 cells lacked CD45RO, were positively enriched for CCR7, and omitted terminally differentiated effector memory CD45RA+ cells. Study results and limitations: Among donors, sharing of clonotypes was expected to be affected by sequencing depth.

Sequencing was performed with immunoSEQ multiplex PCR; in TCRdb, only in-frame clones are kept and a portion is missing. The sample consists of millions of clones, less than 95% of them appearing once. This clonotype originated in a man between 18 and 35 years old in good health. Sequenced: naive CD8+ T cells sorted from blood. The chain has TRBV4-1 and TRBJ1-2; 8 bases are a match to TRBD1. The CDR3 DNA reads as TGCGCCAGCAGCGGCACCGGGACAGGATATGGCTACACCTTC. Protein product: CASSGTGTGYGYTF.